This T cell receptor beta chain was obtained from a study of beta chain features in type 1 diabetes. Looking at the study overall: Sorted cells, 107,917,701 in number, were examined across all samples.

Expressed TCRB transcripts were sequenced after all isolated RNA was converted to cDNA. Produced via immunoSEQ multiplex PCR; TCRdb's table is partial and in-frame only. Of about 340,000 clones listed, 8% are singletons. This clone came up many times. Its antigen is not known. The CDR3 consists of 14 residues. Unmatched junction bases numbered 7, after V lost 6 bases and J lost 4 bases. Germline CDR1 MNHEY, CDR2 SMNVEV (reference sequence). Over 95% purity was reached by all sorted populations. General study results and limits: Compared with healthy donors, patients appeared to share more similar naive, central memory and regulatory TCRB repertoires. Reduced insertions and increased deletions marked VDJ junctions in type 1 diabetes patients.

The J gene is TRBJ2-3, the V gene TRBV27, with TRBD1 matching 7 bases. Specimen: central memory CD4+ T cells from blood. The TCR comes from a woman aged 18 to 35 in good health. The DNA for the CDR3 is TGTGCCAGCAGGAGAAGGACAGGCGCAGATACGCAGTATTTT. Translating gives CASRRRTGADTQYF.